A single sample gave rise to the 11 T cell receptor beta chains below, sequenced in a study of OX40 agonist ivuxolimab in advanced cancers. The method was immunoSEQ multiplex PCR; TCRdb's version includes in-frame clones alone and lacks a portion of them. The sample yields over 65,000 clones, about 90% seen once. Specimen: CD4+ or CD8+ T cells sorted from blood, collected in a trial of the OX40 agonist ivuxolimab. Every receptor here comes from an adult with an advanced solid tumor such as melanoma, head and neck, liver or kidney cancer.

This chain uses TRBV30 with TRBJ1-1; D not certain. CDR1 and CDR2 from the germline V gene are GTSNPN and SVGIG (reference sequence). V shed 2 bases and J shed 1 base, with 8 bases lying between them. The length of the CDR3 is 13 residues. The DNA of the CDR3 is TGTGCCTGGAGTCCCGGAGGGAACACTGAAGCTTTCTTT. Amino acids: CAWSPGGNTEAFF.

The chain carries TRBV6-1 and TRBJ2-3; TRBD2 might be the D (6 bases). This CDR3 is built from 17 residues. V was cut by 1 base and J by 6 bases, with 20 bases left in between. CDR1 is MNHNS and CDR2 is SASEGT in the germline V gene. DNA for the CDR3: TGTGCCAGCAGTGAAGGGAGGGAGGCCTGGCCATCTGATACGCAGTATTTT. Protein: CASSEGREAWPSDTQYF.

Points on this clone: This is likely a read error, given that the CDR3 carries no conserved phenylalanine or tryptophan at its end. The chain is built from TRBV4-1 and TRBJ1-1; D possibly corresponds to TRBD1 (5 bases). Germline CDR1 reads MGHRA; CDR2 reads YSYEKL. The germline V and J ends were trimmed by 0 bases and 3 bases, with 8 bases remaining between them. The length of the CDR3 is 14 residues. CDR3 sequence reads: CASSQDREDTEAFL. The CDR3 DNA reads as TGCGCCAGCAGCCAAGACAGGGAGGACACTGAAGCTTTCCTT.

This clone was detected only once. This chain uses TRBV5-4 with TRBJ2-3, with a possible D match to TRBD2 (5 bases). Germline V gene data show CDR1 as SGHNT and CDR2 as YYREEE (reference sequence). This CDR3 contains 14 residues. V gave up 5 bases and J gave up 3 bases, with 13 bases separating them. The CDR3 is CASRGGLATDTQYF. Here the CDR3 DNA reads TGTGCCAGCAGGGGTGGGCTAGCAACAGATACGCAGTATTTT.

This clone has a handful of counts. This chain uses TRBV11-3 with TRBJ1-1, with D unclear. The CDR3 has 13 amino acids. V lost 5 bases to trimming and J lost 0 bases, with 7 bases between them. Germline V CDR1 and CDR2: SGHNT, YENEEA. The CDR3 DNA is TGTGCCAGCAGCATGAGTCTGAACACTGAAGCTTTCTTT. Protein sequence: CASSMSLNTEAFF.

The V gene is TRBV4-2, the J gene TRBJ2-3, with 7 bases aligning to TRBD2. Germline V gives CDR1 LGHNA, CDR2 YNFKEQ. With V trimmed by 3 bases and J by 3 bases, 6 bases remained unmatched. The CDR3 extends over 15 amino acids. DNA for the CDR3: TGTGCCAGCAGCCAGGTGGGACTAACGACAGATACGCAGTATTTT. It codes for CASSQVGLTTDTQYF.

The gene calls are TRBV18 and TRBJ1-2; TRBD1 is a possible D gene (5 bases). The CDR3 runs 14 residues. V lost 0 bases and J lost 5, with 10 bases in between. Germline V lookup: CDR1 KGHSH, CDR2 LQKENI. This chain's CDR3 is CASSPPEGPYGYTF. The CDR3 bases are TGTGCCAGCTCACCACCGGAGGGGCCGTATGGCTACACCTTC.

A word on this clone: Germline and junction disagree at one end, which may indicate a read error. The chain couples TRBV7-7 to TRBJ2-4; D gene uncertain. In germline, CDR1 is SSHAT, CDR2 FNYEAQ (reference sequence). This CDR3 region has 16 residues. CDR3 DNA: TGTGCTAGCAGCTTAAGGTGGGGTCGAGCCAAAAACATTCAGTACTTC. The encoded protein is CASSLRWGRAKNIQYF.

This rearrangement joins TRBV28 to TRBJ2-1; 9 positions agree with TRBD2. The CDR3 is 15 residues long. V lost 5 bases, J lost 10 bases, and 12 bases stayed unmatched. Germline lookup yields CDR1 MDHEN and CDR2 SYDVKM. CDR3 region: CASSLPGLAQTEQFF. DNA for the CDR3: TGTGCCAGCAGTCTACCGGGACTAGCTCAAACCGAGCAGTTCTTC.

The CDR3 region is CATPGLADPPSYEQYF. The CDR3 coding sequence is TGCGCCACCCCGGGACTAGCGGACCCACCCTCCTACGAGCAGTACTTC. The chain is built from TRBV10-1 and TRBJ2-7, with 11 bases aligning to TRBD2. Germline CDR1 WNHNN, CDR2 SYGVQD (reference sequence). CDR3 length equals 16 residues. The trim removed 10 bases at V and 0 bases at J, leaving 11 bases unmatched.

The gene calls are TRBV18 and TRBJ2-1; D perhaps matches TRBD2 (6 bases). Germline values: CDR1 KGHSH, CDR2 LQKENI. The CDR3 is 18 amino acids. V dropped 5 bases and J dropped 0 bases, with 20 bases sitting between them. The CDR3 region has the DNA TGTGCCAGCTCAATAAGAACCAGTAGCGGAGTCTCCTACAATGAGCAGTTCTTC. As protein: CASSIRTSSGVSYNEQFF.